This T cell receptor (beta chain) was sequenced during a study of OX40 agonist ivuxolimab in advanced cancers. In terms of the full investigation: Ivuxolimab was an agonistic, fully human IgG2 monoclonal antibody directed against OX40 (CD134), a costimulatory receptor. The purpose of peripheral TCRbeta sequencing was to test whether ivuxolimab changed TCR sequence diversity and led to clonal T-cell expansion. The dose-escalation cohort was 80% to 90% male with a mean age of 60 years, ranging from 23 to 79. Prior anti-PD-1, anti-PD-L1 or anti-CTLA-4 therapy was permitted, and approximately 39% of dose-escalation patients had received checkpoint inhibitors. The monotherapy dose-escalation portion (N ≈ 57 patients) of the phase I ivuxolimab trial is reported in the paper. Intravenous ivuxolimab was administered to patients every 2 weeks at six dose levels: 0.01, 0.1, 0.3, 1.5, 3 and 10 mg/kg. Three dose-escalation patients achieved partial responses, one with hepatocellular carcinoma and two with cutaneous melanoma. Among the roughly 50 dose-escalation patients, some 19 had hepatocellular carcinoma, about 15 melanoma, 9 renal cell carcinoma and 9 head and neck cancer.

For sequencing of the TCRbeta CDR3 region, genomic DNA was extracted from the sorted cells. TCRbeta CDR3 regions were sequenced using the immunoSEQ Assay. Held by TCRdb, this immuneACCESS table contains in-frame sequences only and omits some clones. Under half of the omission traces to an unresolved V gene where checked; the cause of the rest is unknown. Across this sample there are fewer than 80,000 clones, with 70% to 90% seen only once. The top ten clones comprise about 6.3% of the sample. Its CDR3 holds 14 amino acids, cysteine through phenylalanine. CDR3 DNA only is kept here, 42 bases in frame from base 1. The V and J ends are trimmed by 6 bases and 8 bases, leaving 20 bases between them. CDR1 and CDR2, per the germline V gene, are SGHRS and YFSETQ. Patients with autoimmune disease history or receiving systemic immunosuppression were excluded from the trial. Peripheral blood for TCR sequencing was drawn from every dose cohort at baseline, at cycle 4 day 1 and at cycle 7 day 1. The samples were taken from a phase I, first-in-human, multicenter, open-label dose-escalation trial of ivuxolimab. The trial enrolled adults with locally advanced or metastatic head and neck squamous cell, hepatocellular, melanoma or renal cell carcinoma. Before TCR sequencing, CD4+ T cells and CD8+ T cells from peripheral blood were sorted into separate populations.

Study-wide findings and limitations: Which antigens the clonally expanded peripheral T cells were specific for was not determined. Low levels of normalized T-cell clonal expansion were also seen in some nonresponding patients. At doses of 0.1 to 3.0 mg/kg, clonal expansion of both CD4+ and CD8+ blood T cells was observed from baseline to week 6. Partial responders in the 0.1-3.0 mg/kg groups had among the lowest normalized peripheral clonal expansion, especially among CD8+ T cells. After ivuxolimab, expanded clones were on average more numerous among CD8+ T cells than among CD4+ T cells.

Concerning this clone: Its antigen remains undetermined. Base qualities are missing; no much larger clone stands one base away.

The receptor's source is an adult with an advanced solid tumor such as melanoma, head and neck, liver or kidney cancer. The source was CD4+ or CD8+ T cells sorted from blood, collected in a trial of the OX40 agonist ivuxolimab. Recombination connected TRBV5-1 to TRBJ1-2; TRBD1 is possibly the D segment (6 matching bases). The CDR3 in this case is CASTQVGGDLGYTF. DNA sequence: TGCGCCAGCACCCAGGTAGGGGGAGACCTCGGCTACACCTTC.